This is a list of T cell receptor beta chains from one sample in a study of cytomegalovirus exposure and HLA in healthy donors. Method: immunoSEQ multiplex PCR; TCRdb's copy keeps in-frame clones and lacks some. The sample contains about 120,000 clones, more than 65% of which appear only once. The specimen was PBMCs. The receptors were gathered from a man aged 18 to 29 in good health and CMV-seronegative. CDR3s include the opening cysteine and the closing phenylalanine or tryptophan. D genes are given only for firm matches. Clone size is stated in some rows and not others, as once, few, many or a class when expanded.

size	V	J	D	DNA	CDR3
NA	TRBV13	TRBJ1-5	NA	TGTGCCAGCAGCTTCGGGAGGTGGGGCCCTCAGCCCCAGCATTTT	CASSFGRWGPQPQHF
NA	TRBV7-2	TRBJ2-5	TRBD2	TGTGCCAGCAGCTTGGGCGGGGGGGCCGGGGAGACCCAGTACTTC	CASSLGGGAGETQYF
NA	TRBV7-9	TRBJ1-4	NA	TGTTCCAGCAGTGACAGCCAGGGAGAAAAACTGTTTTTT	CSSSDSQGEKLFF
NA	TRBV5-1	TRBJ2-2	NA	TGCGCCAGCAGCGAATGGGGGCGCGGTACCGGGGAGCTGTTTTTT	CASSEWGRGTGELFF
NA	TRBV10-2	TRBJ1-6	TRBD1	TGCGCCAGCGCAGGGGGCGGCTATAATTCACCCCTCCACTTT	CASAGGGYNSPLHF
NA	TRBV19	TRBJ1-3	NA	TGTGCCAGTAGTATGGGCAGGACTGGAAACACCATATATTTT	CASSMGRTGNTIYF
NA	TRBV5-5	TRBJ1-5	NA	TGTGCCAGCAGCTTGGTGTCGGGTAGCAATCAGCCCCAGCATTTT	CASSLVSGSNQPQHF
NA	TRBV7-3	TRBJ2-1	TRBD2	TGTGCCAGCAGCTTAAGCCTAGCGGGGGGGCCGGACAATGAGCAGTTCTTC	CASSLSLAGGPDNEQFF
NA	TRBV29-1	TRBJ2-1	TRBD2	TGCAGCGCCCTGGGAGGGTTTGAGTCCTACAATGAGCAGTTCTTC	CSALGGFESYNEQFF
NA	TRBV7-6	TRBJ2-7	TRBD2	TGTGCCAGCAGCTCCCTGGGGAGCGGGGGGGCCTACGAGCAGTACTTC	CASSSLGSGGAYEQYF
NA	TRBV19	TRBJ1-2	TRBD1	TGTGCCAGTAACCACAGGGGCGGTTATGGCTACACCTTC	CASNHRGGYGYTF
few	TRBV13	TRBJ1-3	NA	TGTGCCAGCAGCTTCCGGGACTCTGGAAACACCATATATTTT	CASSFRDSGNTIYF
NA	TRBV5-1	TRBJ2-3	NA	TGCGCCAGCAGCTTTTTACAGGGCGGTACAGATACGCAGTATTTT	CASSFLQGGTDTQYF
NA	TRBV6-6	TRBJ2-3	NA	TGTGCCAGCAGTCTTAGGGGAGATACGCAGTATTTT	CASSLRGDTQYF
NA	TRBV4-1	TRBJ1-5	NA	TGCGCCAGCAGCCAGGCACAGGGTAGGCAGCCCCAGCATTTT	CASSQAQGRQPQHF
NA	TRBV2	TRBJ1-1	NA	TGTGCCAGCAGTGTTGGATGGAGCAACACTGAAGCTTTCTTT	CASSVGWSNTEAFF
NA	TRBV19	TRBJ2-5	NA	TGTGCCAGTAGTATTGGGAGATACACTCGAGAGACCCAGTACTTC	CASSIGRYTRETQYF
NA	TRBV5-4	TRBJ2-5	NA	TGTGCCAGCAGCTTGGGGTCAGCCACCGTCTCGGGGGCCCAGTACTTC	CASSLGSATVSGAQYF
NA	TRBV19	TRBJ1-2	NA	TGTGCCAGTAGTCCCATTGGAGGGCGGGCTAACTATGGCTACACCTTC	CASSPIGGRANYGYTF
NA	TRBV4-1	TRBJ1-1	NA	TGCGCCAGCAGCCAAGATGAGGTGGTGAGTACTGAAGCTTTCTTT	CASSQDEVVSTEAFF
NA	TRBV6-5	TRBJ2-7	TRBD2	TGTGCCAGCAGTAGGGCTAGCGGGGGGGCCCGCGAGCAGTACTTC	CASSRASGGAREQYF
NA	TRBV6-1	TRBJ1-5	TRBD1	TGTGCCATCGCCGGGACAGGGACTGCAGGGCCCCAGCATTTT	CAIAGTGTAGPQHF
NA	TRBV4-1	TRBJ2-5	NA	TGCGCCAGCAGCCAAGATCATAGTGTAGGAGGTACGGAGACCCAGTACTTC	CASSQDHSVGGTETQYF
NA	TRBV5-1	TRBJ1-1	TRBD1	TGCGCCAGCAGCCCCTTCGCCGGGACAGCAGCGGGGAACACTGAAGCTTTCTTT	CASSPFAGTAAGNTEAFF
NA	TRBV2	TRBJ2-3	TRBD2	TGTGCCAGCAGGAAAAGCGGGGGGCTTTCAGATACGCAGTATTTT	CASRKSGGLSDTQYF
NA	TRBV7-2	TRBJ2-5	NA	TGTGCCAGCAGCCGCAGGGTACAAGAGACCCAGTACTTC	CASSRRVQETQYF
NA	TRBV6-1	TRBJ2-2	NA	TGTGCCAGCATTGGAGGCGGGGAGCTGTTTTTT	CASIGGGELFF
few	TRBV6-1	TRBJ2-3	TRBD1	TGTGCCAGCAGTGAAGTCGTCCGGGACAAGGGGGCCGCGTATTTT	CASSEVVRDKGAAYF
NA	TRBV7-9	TRBJ1-1	NA	TGTGCCAGCAGCCCGTACAAGAACACTGAAGCTTTCTTT	CASSPYKNTEAFF
NA	TRBV7-9	TRBJ1-5	NA	TGTGCCAGCAGCTTACCCGGGACTCCTGGCAATCAGCCCCAGCATTTT	CASSLPGTPGNQPQHF
NA	TRBV9	TRBJ2-7	TRBD2	TGTGCCAGCAGCGTAGCGGTAGGGGAGGGCTACGAGCAGTACTTC	CASSVAVGEGYEQYF
NA	TRBV7-9	TRBJ2-1	NA	TGTGCCAGCAGCTCCCACACAGGCAATGAGCAGTTCTTC	CASSSHTGNEQFF
NA	TRBV18	TRBJ1-2	NA	TGTGCCAGCTCACCCCTAGGGCCCAACAGGGTGTTACGAGAAGACTATGGCTACACCTTC	CASSPLGPNRVLREDYGYTF
NA	TRBV2	TRBJ1-6	NA	TGTGCCAGCAGCCGGGACACCTCGTTCTTT	CASSRDTSFF
NA	TRBV11-1	TRBJ2-7	NA	TGTGCCAGCAGCTTAGATCCGGTTTCCTACGAGCAGTACTTC	CASSLDPVSYEQYF
NA	TRBV2	TRBJ2-7	TRBD1	TGTGCCGGTTCCCGGGACAGGGGAGACGAGCAGTACTTC	CAGSRDRGDEQYF
NA	TRBV25-1	TRBJ2-7	TRBD1	TGTGCCAGCAGTGAATCGAGGGGACAGCATCCATACGAGCAGTACTTC	CASSESRGQHPYEQYF
NA	TRBV5-1	TRBJ1-3	NA	TGCGCCAGCAGCTTGGCCTCGGGAAACACCATATATTTT	CASSLASGNTIYF
few	TRBV2	TRBJ1-2	NA	TGTGCCAGAGGGAGGGGGGGCGGCTACACCTTC	CARGRGGGYTF